The TCR beta chain under discussion was sequenced for a study of T cells after yellow fever vaccination. The wider study: Fractions low in cell number were prepared with SMART-Seq v4 Ultra Low Input.

Trimming at V came to 7 bases and at J to 8 bases, leaving 7 bases not matched to a gene. The CDR3 covers 15 residues. CDR1 and CDR2 (germline): KGHDR, SFDVKD. This clonotype was seen ten or more times. TCRdb redid the calling of the 5' RACE reads with MiXCR, one entry per CDR3 protein. This sample has over 100,000 distinct CDR3 sequences, with 7.5% to 9.5% found just once. The source material was CD8+ T cells sorted from PBMCs, sampled 45 days after the yellow fever booster vaccination. This sequence joins TRBV24-1 and TRBJ2-2, with 12 bases that match TRBD1. The clonotype was recovered from a man aged 25 to 40 who received the YFV17D yellow fever vaccine. The CDR3 region is CATSGTGGEAGELFF. The CDR3 DNA follows: TGTGCCACCAGCGGGACAGGGGGCGAAGCAGGGGAGCTGTTTTTT.